This record concerns one T cell receptor beta chain sequence. This record belongs to a study of blood T cell repertoires in COVID-19. The wider study: Italy, Spain and the United States were the sources of the convalescent and acute COVID-19 samples.

Germline CDR1 reads SGHNT; CDR2 reads YYREEE (reference sequence). This CDR3 has 17 amino acids. The junction had 8 bases not matched to a gene; V was cut back by 4 bases and J by 0 bases. In the authors' methods: Researchers report that nucleated cell counts were estimated from reference gene primer amplification. The protocol was immunoSEQ multiplex PCR, while the TCRdb copy is restricted to in-frame clones and leaves out a portion. From that table come the V and J calls and clone size; the DNA was used to work out D and trimming. The data show 88,000 or so clones, about 88% seen once. The origin of this receptor is a man in his sixties with acute or convalescent COVID-19. The sequenced sample consisted of peripheral blood. This chain uses TRBV5-4 with TRBJ2-1; 9 bases are shared with TRBD1. CDR3 nucleotides: TGTGCCAGCAGCAAGGGACAGGGAACCCCCTCCTACAATGAGCAGTTCTTC. Protein sequence: CASSKGQGTPSYNEQFF.